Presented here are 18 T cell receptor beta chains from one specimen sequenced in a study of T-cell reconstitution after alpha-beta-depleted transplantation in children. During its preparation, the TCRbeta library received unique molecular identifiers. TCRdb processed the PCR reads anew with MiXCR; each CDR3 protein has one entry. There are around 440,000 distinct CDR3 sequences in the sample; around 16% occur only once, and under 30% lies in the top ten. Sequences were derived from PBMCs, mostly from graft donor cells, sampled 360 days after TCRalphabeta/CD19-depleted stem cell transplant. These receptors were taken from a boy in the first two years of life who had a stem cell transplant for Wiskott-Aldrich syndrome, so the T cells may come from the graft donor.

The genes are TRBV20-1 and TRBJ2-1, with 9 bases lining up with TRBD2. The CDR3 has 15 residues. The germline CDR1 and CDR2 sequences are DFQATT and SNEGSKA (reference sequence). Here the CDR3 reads CSTSVSGRWGNEQFF. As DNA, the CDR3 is TGCAGCACGTCGGTTAGCGGGAGATGGGGCAATGAGCAGTTCTTC.

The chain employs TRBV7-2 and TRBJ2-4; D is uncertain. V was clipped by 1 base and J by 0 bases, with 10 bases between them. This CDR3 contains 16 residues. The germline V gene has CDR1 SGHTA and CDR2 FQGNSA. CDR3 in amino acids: CASSLDVTLAKNIQYF. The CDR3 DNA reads TGTGCCAGCAGCTTAGACGTCACTCTAGCCAAAAACATTCAGTACTTC. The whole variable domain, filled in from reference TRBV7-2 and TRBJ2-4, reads GAGVSQSPSNKVTEKGKDVELRCDPISGHTALYWYRQSLGQGLEFLIYFQGNSAPDKSGLPSDRFSAERTGGSVSTLTIQRTQQEDSAVYLCASSLDVTLAKNIQYFGAGTRLSVL.

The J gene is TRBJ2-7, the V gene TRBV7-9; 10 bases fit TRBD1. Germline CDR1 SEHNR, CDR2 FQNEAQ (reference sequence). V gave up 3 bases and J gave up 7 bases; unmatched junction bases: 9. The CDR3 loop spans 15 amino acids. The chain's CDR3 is CASSLAGTGVWEQYF. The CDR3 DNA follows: TGTGCCAGCAGCTTGGCCGGGACAGGGGTTTGGGAGCAGTACTTC.

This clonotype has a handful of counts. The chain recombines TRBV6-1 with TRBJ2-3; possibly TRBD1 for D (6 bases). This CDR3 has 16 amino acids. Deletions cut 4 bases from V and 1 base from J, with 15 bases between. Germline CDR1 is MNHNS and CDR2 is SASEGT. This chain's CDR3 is CASSGGKQGGTDTQYF. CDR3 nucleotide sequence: TGTGCCAGCAGTGGGGGGAAACAGGGCGGCACAGATACGCAGTATTTT.

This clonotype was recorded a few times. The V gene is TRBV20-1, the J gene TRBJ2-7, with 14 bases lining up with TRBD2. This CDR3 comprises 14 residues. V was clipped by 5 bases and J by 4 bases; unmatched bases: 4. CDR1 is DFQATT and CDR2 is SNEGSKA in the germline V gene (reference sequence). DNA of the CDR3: TGCAGTGCTCGGACTAGCGGGAGGCCATACGAGCAGTACTTC. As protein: CSARTSGRPYEQYF.

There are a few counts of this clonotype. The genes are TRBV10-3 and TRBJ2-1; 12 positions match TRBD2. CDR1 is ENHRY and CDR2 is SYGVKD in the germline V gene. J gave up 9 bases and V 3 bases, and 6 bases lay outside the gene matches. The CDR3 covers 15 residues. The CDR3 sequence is CAISDPLAGGPEQFF. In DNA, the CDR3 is TGTGCCATCAGTGACCCACTAGCGGGAGGTCCTGAGCAGTTCTTC.

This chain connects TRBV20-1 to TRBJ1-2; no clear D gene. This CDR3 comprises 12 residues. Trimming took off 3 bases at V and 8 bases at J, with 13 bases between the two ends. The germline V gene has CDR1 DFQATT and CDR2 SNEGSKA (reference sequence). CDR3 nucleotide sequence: TGCAGTGCTAGTGGAACAGCTAAGGGCTACACCTTC. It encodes CSASGTAKGYTF.

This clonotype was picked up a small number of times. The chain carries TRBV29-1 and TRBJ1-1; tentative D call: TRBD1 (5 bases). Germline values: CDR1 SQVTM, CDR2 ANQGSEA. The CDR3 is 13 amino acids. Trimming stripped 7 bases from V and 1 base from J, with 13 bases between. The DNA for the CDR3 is TGCAGCGCTCCTCGGGGCTCGAACACTGAAGCTTTCTTT. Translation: CSAPRGSNTEAFF.

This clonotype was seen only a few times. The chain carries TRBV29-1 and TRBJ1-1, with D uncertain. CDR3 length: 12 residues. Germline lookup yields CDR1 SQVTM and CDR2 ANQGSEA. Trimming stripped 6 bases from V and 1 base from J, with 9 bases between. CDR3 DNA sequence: TGCAGCGTCGCTTCCACGAACACTGAAGCTTTCTTT. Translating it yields CSVASTNTEAFF.

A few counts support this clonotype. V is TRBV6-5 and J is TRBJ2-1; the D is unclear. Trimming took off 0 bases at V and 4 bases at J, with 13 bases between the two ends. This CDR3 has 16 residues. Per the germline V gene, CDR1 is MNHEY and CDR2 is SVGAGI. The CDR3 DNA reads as TGTGCCAGCAGTTACTCCGGCCCAGTCGGGTACAATGAGCAGTTCTTC. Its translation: CASSYSGPVGYNEQFF.

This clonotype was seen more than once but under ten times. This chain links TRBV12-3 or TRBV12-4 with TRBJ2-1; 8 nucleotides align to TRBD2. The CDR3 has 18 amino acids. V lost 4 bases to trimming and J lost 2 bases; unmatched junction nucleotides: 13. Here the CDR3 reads CASSWGPLAGRAYNEQFF. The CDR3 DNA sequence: TGTGCCAGCAGTTGGGGTCCTTTAGCGGGAAGGGCCTACAATGAGCAGTTCTTC.

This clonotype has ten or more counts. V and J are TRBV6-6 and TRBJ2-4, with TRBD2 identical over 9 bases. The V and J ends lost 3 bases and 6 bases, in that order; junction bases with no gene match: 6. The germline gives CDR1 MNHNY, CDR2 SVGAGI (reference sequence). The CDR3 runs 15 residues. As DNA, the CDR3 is TGTGCCAGCAGTTATACCCCTAGCGGGGTAAACATTCAGTACTTC. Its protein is CASSYTPSGVNIQYF.

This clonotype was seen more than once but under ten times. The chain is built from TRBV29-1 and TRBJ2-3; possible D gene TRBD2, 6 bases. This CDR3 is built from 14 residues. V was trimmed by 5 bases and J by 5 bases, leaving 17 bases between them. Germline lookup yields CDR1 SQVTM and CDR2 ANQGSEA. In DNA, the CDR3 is TGCAGCGTTACGGGACTCCCGAGGGGAGATACGCAGTATTTT. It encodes CSVTGLPRGDTQYF.

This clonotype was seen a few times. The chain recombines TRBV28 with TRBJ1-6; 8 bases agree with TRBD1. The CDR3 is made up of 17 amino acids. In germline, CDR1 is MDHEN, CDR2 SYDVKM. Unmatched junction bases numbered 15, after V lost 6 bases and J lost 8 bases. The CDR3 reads CASRRTGKGVWDSPLHF. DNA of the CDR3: TGTGCCAGCAGACGGACAGGGAAAGGGGTATGGGATTCACCCCTCCACTTT.

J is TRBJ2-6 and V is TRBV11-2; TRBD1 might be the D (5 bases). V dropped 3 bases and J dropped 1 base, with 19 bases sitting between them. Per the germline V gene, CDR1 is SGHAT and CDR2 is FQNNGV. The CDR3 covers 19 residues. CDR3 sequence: CASSFVGAGSLSGANVLTF. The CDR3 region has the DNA TGTGCCAGCAGCTTTGTCGGCGCAGGGTCGTTGTCTGGGGCCAACGTCCTGACTTTC.

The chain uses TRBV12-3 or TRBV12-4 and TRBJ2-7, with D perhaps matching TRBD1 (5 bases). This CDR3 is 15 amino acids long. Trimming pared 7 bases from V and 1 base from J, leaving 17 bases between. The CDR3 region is CASTTRTIRSYEQYF. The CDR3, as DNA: TGTGCCAGCACCACCCGGACAATTAGATCCTACGAGCAGTACTTC.

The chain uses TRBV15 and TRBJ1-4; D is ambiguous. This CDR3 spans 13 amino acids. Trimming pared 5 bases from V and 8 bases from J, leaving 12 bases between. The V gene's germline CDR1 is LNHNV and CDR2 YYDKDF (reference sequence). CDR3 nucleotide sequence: TGTGCCACCAGCCGTCGGAAGTCCGAAAAACTGTTTTTT. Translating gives CATSRRKSEKLFF.

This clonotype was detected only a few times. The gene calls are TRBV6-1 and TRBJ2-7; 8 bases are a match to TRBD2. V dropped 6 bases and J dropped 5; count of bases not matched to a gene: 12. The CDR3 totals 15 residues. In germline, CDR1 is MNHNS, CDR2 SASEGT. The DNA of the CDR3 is TGTGCCAGCAGACCACTAGCGGACCCTCCCCACGAGCAGTACTTC. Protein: CASRPLADPPHEQYF.